This T cell receptor (beta chain) was profiled in a study of blood T cell repertoires in COVID-19. Assay used: immunoSEQ multiplex PCR; TCRdb lists only in-frame clones, some missing. The data show 340,000 or so clones, around 85% seen once. The CDR3 has 17 amino acids. V shed 1 base and J 0 bases; nucleotides not matched to a gene: 8. Germline V lookup: CDR1 LGHDT, CDR2 YNNKEL (reference sequence). V usage is TRBV3-1 (or the pseudogene TRBV3-2) and J usage is TRBJ1-1; TRBD1 aligns across 7 bases. This TCR was recovered from a woman between 35 and 50 years old with acute COVID-19. Specimen: PBMCs or T cells enriched from blood (not recorded which). The CDR3: CASSQAGDSLLNTEAFF. CDR3 nucleotides: TGTGCCAGCAGCCAAGCTGGGGACAGCCTTTTGAACACTGAAGCTTTCTTT.